Listed here are 22 T cell receptor beta chains from one sample, sequenced in a study of T cell responses to AZD1222 COVID-19 vaccine. Sequenced by immunoSEQ multiplex PCR; TCRdb stores in-frame clones only, minus some. The table records tens of thousands of clones, roughly 90% of them present only once. The specimen was peripheral blood, collected on day 0 of AZD1222 vaccination. The receptor source for this set is an adult in good health.

V usage is TRBV30 and J usage is TRBJ2-1; D is perhaps TRBD2 (5 bases). CDR1 is GTSNPN and CDR2 is SVGIG in the germline V gene (reference sequence). V lost 0 bases, J lost 5 bases, and 14 bases lay in between. This CDR3 has 15 amino acids. CDR3 sequence reads: CAWSVNRGRNNEQFF. Written as DNA, the CDR3 is TGTGCCTGGAGTGTAAATCGGGGTAGGAACAATGAGCAGTTCTTC.

In this sample, this clone turned up a few times. The chain employs TRBV10-1 and TRBJ1-1; 7 positions match TRBD1. The CDR3 runs 16 residues. V lost 8 bases to trimming and J lost 1 base; unmatched junction nucleotides: 13. Germline CDR1 is WNHNN and CDR2 is SYGVQD (reference sequence). The CDR3, as DNA: TGCGCCAGCGACTCTCAGGGGGTTGGCCCGAACACTGAAGCTTTCTTT. Protein sequence: CASDSQGVGPNTEAFF.

This clone occurred once. The V gene is TRBV5-4, the J gene TRBJ1-2; 7 nucleotides match TRBD1. Germline CDR1 and CDR2: SGHNT and YYREEE (reference sequence). The CDR3 has 14 residues. Trimming cost V 0 bases and J 4 bases; bases outside gene matches: 3. CDR3 DNA: TGTGCCAGCAGCTTGGGACAGGGCAGCTATGGCTACACCTTC. Translated: CASSLGQGSYGYTF.

The rearrangement uses TRBV19 and TRBJ2-7; tentative D call: TRBD2 (6 bases). From germline, CDR1 is LNHDA and CDR2 SQIVND (reference sequence). The germline V and J ends were trimmed by 3 bases and 4 bases, with 16 bases remaining between them. The CDR3 extends over 15 amino acids. The CDR3 reads CASSIFGGKKYEQYF. The CDR3 DNA sequence: TGTGCCAGTAGTATCTTCGGGGGAAAGAAGTACGAGCAGTACTTC.

The chain combines TRBV4-2 with TRBJ1-1; D is uncertain. This CDR3 spans 17 amino acids. V was trimmed by 3 bases and J by 1 base, leaving 18 bases between them. Germline values: CDR1 LGHNA, CDR2 YNFKEQ. This CDR3 reads CASSHPTGSGENTEAFF. The CDR3 DNA sequence: TGTGCCAGCAGCCATCCCACGGGTAGTGGGGAGAACACTGAAGCTTTCTTT.

The gene calls are TRBV28 and TRBJ2-7; D is possibly TRBD1 (5 bases). The germline V gene encodes CDR1 MDHEN and CDR2 SYDVKM. This CDR3 comprises 12 residues. Trimming stripped 5 bases from V and 4 bases from J, with 9 bases between. CDR3 sequence: CASSRQLYEQYF. The CDR3 DNA is TGTGCCAGCAGTAGACAGTTGTACGAGCAGTACTTC.

V usage is TRBV3-1 (or the pseudogene TRBV3-2) and J usage is TRBJ2-7; D uncertain. The CDR3 totals 14 residues. Germline-derived CDR1 and CDR2 are LGHDT and YNNKEL (reference sequence). V lost 0 bases to trimming and J lost 5 bases, with 11 bases between them. CDR3 DNA sequence: TGTGCCAGCAGCCAAGATGCCTTCCAGAACGAGCAGTACTTC. Translation: CASSQDAFQNEQYF.

V gene TRBV7-9 combines with J gene TRBJ1-1; D unresolved. This CDR3 is built from 13 residues. With 3 bases removed from V and 5 bases from J, the gap between germline ends came to 10 bases. Looked up from germline, CDR1 is SEHNR and CDR2 is FQNEAQ (reference sequence). The CDR3 loop is CASSFHPGTEAFF. As DNA, the CDR3 is TGTGCCAGCAGCTTTCACCCGGGGACTGAAGCTTTCTTT. Looking up the rest from reference TRBV7-9 and TRBJ1-1 gives the full variable domain: DTGVSQNPRHKITKRGQNVTFRCDPISEHNRLYWYRQTLGQGPEFLTYFQNEAQLEKSRLLSDRFSAERPKGSFSTLEIQRTEQGDSAMYLCASSFHPGTEAFFGQGTRLTVV.

This clone was recorded only once. The chain joins TRBV9 to TRBJ2-5; 8 bases fit TRBD2. The length of the CDR3 is 16 residues. Germline CDR1 is SGDLS and CDR2 is YYNGEE. V shed 0 bases and J 2 bases; nucleotides not matched to a gene: 6. The CDR3 spells CASSVAASGLQETQYF. As DNA, the CDR3 is TGTGCCAGCAGCGTAGCGGCTAGCGGGTTACAAGAGACCCAGTACTTC.

This clone was observed a single time. This rearrangement joins TRBV6-2 or TRBV6-3 to TRBJ2-3; tentatively, D is TRBD1 or TRBD2 (6 bases each). V shed 0 bases and J shed 5 bases, with 15 bases lying between them. The CDR3 has 16 amino acids. The germline V gene encodes CDR1 MNHEY and CDR2 SVGEGT. CDR3 in amino acids: CASSYSRGGRGDTQYF. In nucleotides, the CDR3 is TGTGCCAGCAGTTACTCTCGTGGGGGGCGGGGAGATACGCAGTATTTT.

The count of this clone is one. The V gene is TRBV6-5, the J gene TRBJ2-3; weak D call: TRBD2 (6 bases). The V and J ends lost 6 bases and 3 bases respectively, with 10 bases between them. The CDR3 sequence is 13 residues long. Per the germline V gene, CDR1 is MNHEY and CDR2 is SVGAGI. The CDR3 DNA reads as TGTGCCAGCAGCCGACGGGGGACAGATACGCAGTATTTT. Protein: CASSRRGTDTQYF.

The V gene is TRBV5-4, the J gene TRBJ1-6, with TRBD1 matching 9 bases. CDR3 length: 15 amino acids. V shed 4 bases and J 6 bases; nucleotides not matched to a gene: 5. The germline V gene has CDR1 SGHNT and CDR2 YYREEE (reference sequence). The CDR3 DNA sequence: TGTGCCAGCAGCCCTCAACAGGGGGCTAATTCACCCCTCCACTTT. Translating gives CASSPQQGANSPLHF.

This sequence joins TRBV12-3 or TRBV12-4 and TRBJ1-1; 9 positions agree with TRBD1. The trim removed 4 bases at V and 11 bases at J, leaving 8 bases unmatched. This CDR3 contains 13 residues. Here the CDR3 reads CASSSQTGGWAFF. CDR3 DNA: TGTGCCAGCAGTTCTCAAACAGGGGGCTGGGCTTTCTTT.

The chain recombines TRBV12-3 or TRBV12-4 with TRBJ2-7; D call uncertain. CDR3 length: 12 residues. The V gene lost 4 bases and the J gene lost 7 bases, with 11 bases spanning the gap. The CDR3, as DNA: TGTGCCAGCAGTTCGCCCCTCCGGGAGCAGTACTTC. This gives the protein CASSSPLREQYF.

The gene calls are TRBV11-2 and TRBJ2-3; D is perhaps TRBD2 (5 bases). The germline V and J ends were trimmed by 8 bases and 2 bases, with 8 bases remaining between them. The CDR3 consists of 12 residues. Germline V gene sequence: CDR1 SGHAT, CDR2 FQNNGV. The CDR3 DNA reads TGTGCCAGCTCGGACTCCACAGATACGCAGTATTTT. Residues: CASSDSTDTQYF.

V usage is TRBV29-1 and J usage is TRBJ1-2; a weak D match, TRBD1 (5 bases). Deletions cut 4 bases from V and 6 bases from J, with 9 bases between. The CDR3 runs 11 residues. Germline V gives CDR1 SQVTM, CDR2 ANQGSEA. The CDR3 region has the DNA TGCAGCGTTGGGGGGGTGAATGGCTACACCTTC. Protein sequence: CSVGGVNGYTF.

The rearrangement joins TRBV25-1 to TRBJ2-7; 10 bases match TRBD1. The trim removed 1 base at V and 5 bases at J, leaving 5 bases unmatched. There are 15 residues in the CDR3. The germline gives CDR1 MGHDK, CDR2 SYGVNS. The CDR3 region has the DNA TGTGCCAGCAGTGAATGGGGACAGGGGAGCGACGAGCAGTACTTC. Translating it yields CASSEWGQGSDEQYF.

The chain has TRBV12-3 or TRBV12-4 and TRBJ1-2; maybe TRBD1 (5 bases). This CDR3 is built from 12 residues. V was pared by 8 bases and J by 8 bases, with 15 bases between. CDR3 amino acids: CASLGEGRGYTF. The CDR3, as DNA: TGTGCCAGCCTGGGAGAGGGACGGGGCTACACCTTC.

The V and J genes are TRBV6-1 and TRBJ1-2; 7 bases are a match to TRBD1. V was pared by 3 bases and J by 7 bases, with 5 bases of the junction left unmatched. The germline V gene has CDR1 MNHNS and CDR2 SASEGT. The CDR3 extends over 13 amino acids. CDR3 DNA sequence: TGTGCCAGCAGTGAGATTACAGGGGCTGGCTACACCTTC. Residues: CASSEITGAGYTF.

The CDR3 is CASSLYSGIEQFF. The CDR3 DNA follows: TGTGCCAGCAGCTTATATTCGGGGATCGAGCAGTTCTTC. The chain carries TRBV7-2 and TRBJ2-1; D might be TRBD2 (5 bases). Trimming pared 2 bases from V and 10 bases from J, leaving 12 bases between. CDR3 size: 13 residues. Germline CDR1 is SGHTA and CDR2 is FQGNSA.

V gene TRBV6-5 combines with J gene TRBJ1-2; TRBD1 matches at 7 bases. CDR3 size: 15 residues. Germline V lookup: CDR1 MNHEY, CDR2 SVGAGI. With V trimmed by 2 bases and J by 4 bases, 7 bases remained unmatched. CDR3 in DNA: TGTGCCAGCAGTTACAAAGGGGGCTCTGGCTATGGCTACACCTTC. This encodes CASSYKGGSGYGYTF.

The J gene is TRBJ2-2, the V gene TRBV4-3; 9 bases match TRBD1. The CDR3 is 17 amino acids. Germline loops: CDR1 LGHNA, CDR2 YSLEER. The trim removed 3 bases at V and 3 bases at J, leaving 8 bases unmatched. Here the CDR3 reads CASSQSGTGIYTGELFF. In DNA, the CDR3 is TGCGCCAGCAGCCAGTCCGGGACAGGGATCTACACCGGGGAGCTGTTTTTT.